The 17 T cell receptor beta chains given below trace back to one sample, sequenced in a study of graft-versus-host responses after intestinal transplantation listed by TCRdb under 2021. The library was produced with the immunoSEQ multiplex PCR assay. Imported from immuneACCESS, the table was reduced by TCRdb to in-frame sequences with V and J called. These copies leave out some clones; in studies compared against another copy, an unresolved V gene accounts for under half, and the cause of the remainder is not known. Here the sample has approximately 9,600 clones; 80% to 95% occur a single time. The ten largest clones capture about 3.5% of the sample. The source was PBMCs, collected more than 40 days after intestinal transplantation. The receptors here all came from a human patient who received an intestinal transplant, so some T cells may come from the graft donor.

The rearrangement links TRBV6-1 to TRBJ2-3; either TRBD1 or TRBD2 may fit D (5 bases each). Germline CDR1 and CDR2: MNHNS and SASEGT. The V and J ends lost 7 bases and 6 bases respectively, with 20 bases between them. This CDR3 is built from 15 residues. The CDR3 region is CASTRGGSYGDTQYF. CDR3 nucleotide sequence: TGTGCCAGCACCCGGGGCGGCTCGTATGGGGATACGCAGTATTTT.

The V gene is TRBV5-1, the J gene TRBJ1-2; no reliable D call. The germline gives CDR1 SGHRS, CDR2 YFSETQ. Trimming left V 0 bases short and J 5 bases short, with 5 bases between. The CDR3 spans 12 residues. CDR3: CASSLDGYGYTF. The CDR3 DNA is TGCGCCAGCAGCTTGGACGGATATGGCTACACCTTC. The variable domain in full, with the rest retrieved from reference TRBV5-1 and TRBJ1-2, is KAGVTQTPRYLIKTRGQQVTLSCSPISGHRSVSWYQQTPGQGLQFLFEYFSETQRNKGNFPGRFSGRQFSNSRSEMNVSTLELGDSALYLCASSLDGYGYTFGSGTRLTVV.

The chain is built from TRBV7-9 and TRBJ2-6; TRBD1 aligns across 8 bases. This CDR3 contains 19 residues. J gave up 0 bases and V 4 bases, and 11 bases lay outside the gene matches. In germline, CDR1 is SEHNR, CDR2 FQNEAQ (reference sequence). In nucleotides, the CDR3 is TGTGCCAGCAGCTCGAAACTGGTACAGGGGGACTCTGGGGCCAACGTCCTGACTTTC. It encodes CASSSKLVQGDSGANVLTF.

The gene calls are TRBV6-6 and TRBJ2-7; 9 positions match TRBD1. Germline values: CDR1 MNHNY, CDR2 SVGAGI (reference sequence). There are 14 residues in the CDR3. V shed 6 bases, J shed 3 bases, and the junction held 6 bases outside the gene matches. This CDR3 reads CASRAGTGHYEQYF. The CDR3 DNA is TGTGCCAGCAGGGCCGGGACAGGGCACTACGAGCAGTACTTC.

The J gene is TRBJ1-4, the V gene TRBV29-1; D is unresolved. CDR1 SQVTM and CDR2 ANQGSEA come from the germline V gene. This CDR3 comprises 11 residues. V lost 6 bases, J lost 5 bases, and 7 bases lay in between. The chain's CDR3 is CSVHHNEKLFF. As DNA, the CDR3 is TGCAGCGTCCACCACAATGAAAAACTGTTTTTT.

The chain couples TRBV12-5 to TRBJ2-5; 7 bases fit TRBD1. This CDR3 comprises 13 residues. Germline V lookup: CDR1 LGHNT, CDR2 FRNRAP. V gave up 9 bases and J gave up 2 bases; unmatched junction bases: 6. The DNA of the CDR3 is TGTGCTAGATACAGGGGACATCAAGAGACCCAGTACTTC. Translation gives CARYRGHQETQYF.

The gene calls are TRBV2 and TRBJ2-3; 8 bases map to TRBD2. The CDR3 runs 16 residues. The V gene's germline CDR1 is SNHLY and CDR2 FYNNEI. V shed 4 bases, J shed 0 bases, and the junction held 6 bases outside the gene matches. The CDR3 region has the DNA TGTGCCAGCAGTGCCAGACTAGCGTTTAGCACAGATACGCAGTATTTT. Protein sequence: CASSARLAFSTDTQYF. The whole variable domain, filled in from reference TRBV2 and TRBJ2-3, reads EPEVTQTPSHQVTQMGQEVILRCVPISNHLYFYWYRQILGQKVEFLVSFYNNEISEKSEIFDDQFSVERPDGSNFTLKIRSTKLEDSAMYFCASSARLAFSTDTQYFGPGTRLTVL.

The chain links TRBV5-1 to TRBJ2-7; no clear D gene. This CDR3 contains 12 residues. From germline, CDR1 is SGHRS and CDR2 YFSETQ. Between the trimmed V and J ends, which lost 0 bases and 8 bases, there was a span of 9 bases. The CDR3 DNA is TGCGCCAGCAGCTTGGCGCCTGGGCAGCAGTACTTC. Protein product: CASSLAPGQQYF.

The sample holds one count of this clone. The rearrangement joins TRBV12-5 to TRBJ1-6, with 7 nucleotides matching TRBD1. The CDR3 is 12 residues long. The V and J ends lost 6 bases and 13 bases, in that order; junction bases with no gene match: 6. Germline V gene sequence: CDR1 LGHNT, CDR2 FRNRAP. CDR3 in DNA: TGTGCTAGTGGCCCCCGGGACAGCCCCCTCCACTTT. This translates into CASGPRDSPLHF.

The V and J genes are TRBV18 and TRBJ2-1; 7 bases are shared with TRBD2. J gave up 2 bases and V 0 bases, and 1 base lay outside the gene matches. In germline, CDR1 is KGHSH, CDR2 LQKENI. The CDR3 extends over 15 amino acids. This CDR3 is CASSPPLAPYNEQFF. CDR3 coding DNA: TGTGCCAGCTCACCACCACTAGCGCCCTACAATGAGCAGTTCTTC.

The V and J genes are TRBV10-3 and TRBJ1-3; D perhaps matches TRBD1 (5 bases). CDR1 is ENHRY, CDR2 SYGVKD, per germline. The CDR3 has 13 amino acids. Between the trimmed V and J ends, which lost 7 bases and 2 bases, there was a span of 9 bases. CDR3 coding DNA: TGTGCCATCACGGGCAGGGCTGGAAACACCATATATTTT. It specifies CAITGRAGNTIYF.

The chain joins TRBV5-5 to TRBJ1-5; D gene unclear. This CDR3 is built from 13 residues. Germline CDR1 reads SGHKS; CDR2 reads YYEKEE (reference sequence). V dropped 0 bases and J dropped 7 bases, with 8 bases sitting between them. The CDR3 DNA is TGTGCCAGCAGCTTGGACAGCCGACAGCCCCAGCATTTT. Translated: CASSLDSRQPQHF.

This chain uses TRBV18 with TRBJ1-2; D is unclear. Trimming took 5 bases from V and 4 from J, leaving 5 bases between them. The germline gives CDR1 KGHSH, CDR2 LQKENI. The CDR3 runs 11 residues. The CDR3 is CASSRTYGYTF. The CDR3 bases are TGTGCCAGCTCAAGGACCTATGGCTACACCTTC. Drawing the rest from reference TRBV18 and TRBJ1-2, the complete variable domain is NAGVMQNPRHLVRRRGQEARLRCSPMKGHSHVYWYRQLPEEGLKFMVYLQKENIIDESGMPKERFSAEFPKEGPSILRIQQVVRGDSAAYFCASSRTYGYTFGSGTRLTVV.

The chain is built from TRBV4-1 and TRBJ2-1; 7 nucleotides agree with TRBD2. The junction had 15 bases not matched to a gene; V was cut back by 0 bases and J by 7 bases. Germline values: CDR1 MGHRA, CDR2 YSYEKL. This CDR3 has 18 residues. The CDR3 sequence is CASSQDPLLGGVANEQFF. CDR3 in DNA: TGCGCCAGCAGCCAAGACCCCCTTTTGGGGGGGGTTGCGAATGAGCAGTTCTTC.

In this sample, this clone turned up a few times. The CDR3, as DNA: TGTGCCAGCTCCCTCGTGGAGAACACTGAAGCTTTCTTT. It encodes CASSLVENTEAFF. This chain joins TRBV18 and TRBJ1-1, with unresolved D. The CDR3 length is 13 residues. The ends were cut back, 6 bases at V and 1 base at J, with 9 bases in the middle. Germline V lookup: CDR1 KGHSH, CDR2 LQKENI. The full variable domain, with the rest looked up from reference TRBV18 and TRBJ1-1, is NAGVMQNPRHLVRRRGQEARLRCSPMKGHSHVYWYRQLPEEGLKFMVYLQKENIIDESGMPKERFSAEFPKEGPSILRIQQVVRGDSAAYFCASSLVENTEAFFGQGTRLTVV.

This rearrangement joins TRBV11-2 to TRBJ2-7, with D tentatively TRBD1 (6 bases). Germline CDR1 reads SGHAT; CDR2 reads FQNNGV. CDR3 length equals 15 residues. V dropped 7 bases and J dropped 5 bases, with 21 bases sitting between them. Here the CDR3 reads CASTPPVGGLDEQYF. CDR3 coding DNA: TGTGCCAGCACCCCCCCCGTAGGGGGTCTCGACGAGCAGTACTTC.

The chain carries TRBV6-5 and TRBJ1-2; 8 bases fit TRBD1. V trimming: 4 bases; J trimming: 9 bases; junction bases outside the gene matches: 7. CDR1 and CDR2 from the germline V gene are MNHEY and SVGAGI. The CDR3 is 13 amino acids. This CDR3 is CASSSGTGYSYTF. In DNA form, the CDR3 reads TGTGCCAGCAGTTCCGGGACAGGTTACAGCTACACCTTC.